A single sample is the source of the 19 T cell receptor beta chains below, sequenced in a study of low-dose radiotherapy and immunotherapy resistance in tumors. Primers used for first-strand cDNA, a TRAV- and TRBV-specific set, covered both alpha and beta chains. TCRs were amplified for 15 to 20 PCR cycles with a constant-region primer and V-primer adapter. Via MiXCR, TCRdb re-called the reads, giving one row per CDR3 protein. The sample lists several thousand distinct CDR3 sequences, roughly 80% seen once, with about 6% in the top ten. The source is a human donor with advanced metastatic prostate, ovarian, gallbladder or colorectal cancer (not recorded which). This table probably holds off-target reads from a library built for another chain.

The chain joins TRBV5-1 to TRBJ1-4, with D unclear. CDR3 size: 15 residues. Deletions cut 0 bases from V and 8 bases from J, with 14 bases between. Germline V lookup: CDR1 SGHRS, CDR2 YFSETQ. CDR3 bases: TGCGCCAGCAGCTTGGAATTCGGGTCGCGGGAAAAACTGTTTTTT. Protein sequence: CASSLEFGSREKLFF.

The sample holds one count of this clonotype. The chain is built from TRBV12-3 or TRBV12-4 and TRBJ2-5, with D tentatively TRBD1 (5 bases). With 6 bases removed from V and 5 bases from J, the gap between germline ends came to 13 bases. The CDR3 length is 13 residues. This chain's CDR3 is CASSRQRFETQYF. The CDR3 DNA reads TGTGCCAGCAGCCGACAGCGTTTCGAGACCCAGTACTTC.

The chain recombines TRBV3-1 with TRBJ2-3; weak D call: TRBD2 (6 bases). The CDR3 totals 15 residues. Germline CDR1 and CDR2: LGHDT and YNNKEL (reference sequence). V lost 3 bases and J 2 bases, leaving 12 bases between the germline ends. This CDR3 reads CASSQRTGATDTQYF. In nucleotides, the CDR3 is TGTGCCAGCAGCCAGAGGACGGGAGCCACAGATACGCAGTATTTT.

The chain combines TRBV12-3 or TRBV12-4 with TRBJ2-7, with 9 bases lining up with TRBD2. The junction had 9 bases not matched to a gene; V was cut back by 3 bases and J by 0 bases. This CDR3 has 17 residues. The CDR3 loop reads CASSFGGGESSSYEQYF. The CDR3 DNA is TGTGCCAGCAGTTTCGGCGGGGGGGAATCGAGCTCCTACGAGCAGTACTTC.

This chain connects TRBV30 to TRBJ1-3; the D gene is possibly TRBD1 (6 bases). The CDR3 has 14 amino acids. Germline lookup yields CDR1 GTSNPN and CDR2 SVGIG (reference sequence). The ends were cut back, 2 bases at V and 1 base at J, with 9 bases in the middle. In DNA form, the CDR3 reads TGTGCCTGGAGTAGAGGACAGTCTGGAAACACCATATATTTT. Encoded protein: CAWSRGQSGNTIYF.

This sequence joins TRBV7-2 and TRBJ2-5; 7 bases match TRBD1. The CDR3 runs 13 residues. The trim removed 3 bases at V and 5 bases at J, leaving 3 bases unmatched. Germline V gene lookup returns CDR1 SGHTA and CDR2 FQGNSA. The CDR3 loop is CASSLGQRETQYF. As DNA, the CDR3 is TGTGCCAGCAGCTTGGGACAGCGCGAGACCCAGTACTTC.

This chain links TRBV11-2 with TRBJ2-3; perhaps D is TRBD1 or TRBD2 (5 bases each). This CDR3 is built from 15 residues. V lost 0 bases, J lost 1 base, and 8 bases lay in between. The germline CDR1 and CDR2 sequences are SGHAT and FQNNGV. The chain's CDR3 is CASSLDRGGTDTQYF. CDR3 bases: TGTGCCAGCAGCTTAGATCGAGGGGGCACAGATACGCAGTATTTT.

The chain employs TRBV27 and TRBJ2-1; D may be TRBD1 (5 bases). V gave up 2 bases and J gave up 5 bases, with 19 bases separating them. Germline V gene lookup returns CDR1 MNHEY and CDR2 SMNVEV (reference sequence). The CDR3 covers 17 residues. CDR3 loop: CASSLRVLTAEDNEQFF. For the CDR3, the DNA is TGTGCCAGCAGTTTAAGGGTGTTGACAGCAGAAGACAATGAGCAGTTCTTC.

This chain connects TRBV4-1 to TRBJ1-2, with TRBD1 matching over 9 bases. This CDR3 is built from 15 residues. Germline CDR1 MGHRA, CDR2 YSYEKL. The V and J ends lost 1 base and 4 bases, in that order; junction bases with no gene match: 4. CDR3 sequence: CASSQAGTGLYGYTF. The DNA of the CDR3 is TGCGCCAGCAGCCAAGCCGGGACAGGGCTCTATGGCTACACCTTC.

The chain is built from TRBV5-1 and TRBJ1-5, with a tentative D call TRBD1 (5 bases). This CDR3 is 14 amino acids long. Trimming shortened V by 4 bases and J by 0 bases, and 8 bases separated the two germline ends. Per the germline V gene, CDR1 is SGHRS and CDR2 is YFSETQ. CDR3: CASSKDSSNQPQHF. CDR3 nucleotide sequence: TGCGCCAGCAGCAAAGACAGTAGCAATCAGCCCCAGCATTTT.

The chain has TRBV29-1 and TRBJ1-5; D is ambiguous. This CDR3 is built from 12 residues. In germline, CDR1 is SQVTM, CDR2 ANQGSEA. V lost 7 bases to trimming and J lost 5 bases, with 12 bases between them. The CDR3 protein is CSAGENYQPQHF. The CDR3 DNA reads as TGCAGCGCTGGTGAAAACTATCAGCCCCAGCATTTT.

V is TRBV5-1 and J is TRBJ2-7; D not certain. V was shortened by 3 bases and J by 7 bases, with 14 bases between the two germline ends. CDR3 size: 13 residues. Germline V lookup: CDR1 SGHRS, CDR2 YFSETQ. The CDR3, as DNA: TGCGCCAGCAGCTCTCAAGGGCTTGGGGAGCAGTACTTC. This codes for CASSSQGLGEQYF.

V is TRBV6-5 and J is TRBJ2-7, with 10 bases matching TRBD2. Looked up from germline, CDR1 is MNHEY and CDR2 is SVGAGI. The J segment lost 4 bases and the V segment lost 0 bases, leaving 6 bases of the junction unmatched. CDR3 size: 16 residues. The CDR3 DNA follows: TGTGCCAGCAGTTACTCAGCTAGCGGGAGTAAGTACGAGCAGTACTTC. Residues: CASSYSASGSKYEQYF.

This chain joins TRBV6-1 and TRBJ1-5; the D gene is possibly TRBD1 (5 bases). The length of the CDR3 is 14 residues. Per germline, CDR1 MNHNS and CDR2 SASEGT. Deletions cut 6 bases from V and 6 bases from J, with 15 bases between. The CDR3 nucleotides read TGTGCCAGCAGGGAGCAGGGTATCAGTCAGCCCCAGCATTTT. Translated: CASREQGISQPQHF.

This clonotype was counted between two and nine times. The chain links TRBV19 to TRBJ2-2; 8 bases align to TRBD1. With V trimmed by 5 bases and J by 9 bases, 11 bases remained unmatched. The germline V gene has CDR1 LNHDA and CDR2 SQIVND (reference sequence). The CDR3 length is 15 residues. CDR3 sequence: CASSLQTGAARELFF. The CDR3, as DNA: TGTGCCAGTAGTCTCCAGACAGGGGCGGCGAGGGAGCTGTTTTTT.

The chain employs TRBV3-1 and TRBJ1-5, with unresolved D. The V gene lost 0 bases and the J gene lost 4 bases, with 7 bases spanning the gap. Germline CDR1 reads LGHDT; CDR2 reads YNNKEL (reference sequence). This CDR3 is 14 amino acids long. CDR3 nucleotides: TGTGCCAGCAGCCAAGATGTCGGTAATCAGCCCCAGCATTTT. Translating it yields CASSQDVGNQPQHF. The whole variable domain, remainder taken from reference TRBV3-1 and TRBJ1-5, is DTAVSQTPKYLVTQMGNDKSIKCEQNLGHDTMYWYKQDSKKFLKIMFSYNNKELIINETVPNRFSPKSPDKAHLNLHINSLELGDSAVYFCASSQDVGNQPQHFGDGTRLSIL.

This clonotype occurred once. V and J are TRBV20-1 and TRBJ1-2; 7 bases align to TRBD1. This CDR3 comprises 13 residues. V shed 3 bases, J shed 6 bases, and the junction held 7 bases outside the gene matches. Germline lookup yields CDR1 DFQATT and CDR2 SNEGSKA (reference sequence). The CDR3 sequence is CSARTGTENGYTF. CDR3 in DNA: TGCAGTGCTAGGACCGGGACAGAGAATGGCTACACCTTC.

The V call is TRBV5-4, the J call TRBJ2-1, with 7 bases matching TRBD1. This CDR3 has 15 residues. With 1 base clipped from V and 4 bases from J, the junction kept 5 bases outside the gene matches. CDR1 is SGHNT and CDR2 is YYREEE in the germline V gene (reference sequence). The CDR3 sequence is CASSLRQGDYNEQFF. In DNA form, the CDR3 reads TGTGCCAGCAGCTTGAGGCAGGGGGATTACAATGAGCAGTTCTTC.

The rearrangement joins TRBV12-3 or TRBV12-4 to TRBJ1-2, with D uncertain. There are 13 residues in the CDR3. The V and J ends lost 1 base and 4 bases respectively, with 7 bases between them. CDR3: CASSLVGLYGYTF. The CDR3 DNA reads TGTGCCAGCAGTTTAGTAGGACTCTATGGCTACACCTTC.